The 29 T cell receptor beta chains below were found in one sample sequenced in a study of T cell repertoires in cytomegalovirus infection. MiXCR was run by TCRdb on the reads, yielding one entry per CDR3 protein. Of approximately 770,000 distinct CDR3 sequences in the sample, almost 30% were seen once. Their antigen targets remain unknown. The specimen was cultured CD8+ T cells from PBMCs, collected from culture after CMV antigen stimulation. All receptors derive from a human donor in good health (CMV status not recorded). Some clones in this sample may be carry-over from other donors' samples.

The V call is TRBV11-2, the J call TRBJ1-4, with 7 nucleotides matching TRBD1. The germline V gene encodes CDR1 SGHAT and CDR2 FQNNGV. This CDR3 comprises 16 residues. V trimming: 5 bases; J trimming: 3 bases; junction bases outside the gene matches: 9. Here the CDR3 reads CASSPSSRGSNEKLFF. The CDR3, as DNA: TGTGCCAGCAGCCCTAGTTCCAGGGGGTCTAATGAAAAACTGTTTTTT.

Here the CDR3 DNA reads TGTGCCAGCAGCTTGGACATAGCAACGAATCAGCCCCAGCATTTT. It specifies CASSLDIATNQPQHF. This sequence joins TRBV5-5 and TRBJ1-5; D unclear. V shed 0 bases and J shed 4 bases, with 11 bases lying between them. The CDR3 consists of 15 residues. Germline-derived CDR1 and CDR2 are SGHKS and YYEKEE (reference sequence).

This clonotype was recorded a few times. V is TRBV19 and J is TRBJ1-2; D ambiguous. The V end lost 7 bases, the J end lost 7 bases, and 22 bases lay between the germline ends. The CDR3 is 15 residues long. Germline V gene sequence: CDR1 LNHDA, CDR2 SQIVND (reference sequence). The CDR3 spells CASTRRQDTIAGYTF. CDR3 in DNA: TGTGCCAGTACTCGAAGGCAAGATACAATCGCTGGCTACACCTTC.

This clonotype has more than one count but fewer than ten. V is TRBV6-1 and J is TRBJ1-5; no firm D call. Germline lookup yields CDR1 MNHNS and CDR2 SASEGT. The CDR3 is 12 amino acids. The V end was cut by 6 bases, the J end by 9 bases, with 12 bases between. The CDR3 here is CASRDLLAPQHF. The DNA for the CDR3 is TGTGCCAGCAGGGACCTACTGGCGCCCCAGCATTTT.

The rearrangement links TRBV6-2 or TRBV6-3 to TRBJ2-2, with D unresolved. Germline lookup yields CDR1 MNHEY and CDR2 SVGEGT. V was shortened by 5 bases and J by 1 base, with 17 bases between the two germline ends. The CDR3 loop spans 17 amino acids. CDR3 in amino acids: CASSGSTLRLNTGELFF. In DNA form, the CDR3 reads TGTGCCAGCAGTGGCAGTACTCTACGCCTGAACACCGGGGAGCTGTTTTTT.

A few counts support this clonotype. The CDR3 coding sequence is TGTGCCAGCAGCGCAACTAGCCAGCGTGAGCAGTTCTTC. Protein product: CASSATSQREQFF. V usage is TRBV9 and J usage is TRBJ2-1, with D possibly being TRBD2 (6 bases). V lost 3 bases and J lost 9, with 13 bases in between. There are 13 residues in the CDR3. CDR1 and CDR2 (germline): SGDLS, YYNGEE.

The chain joins TRBV6-1 to TRBJ2-1; D not certain. The CDR3 covers 10 residues. Trimming took 8 bases from V and 5 from J, leaving 4 bases between them. Germline V lookup: CDR1 MNHNS, CDR2 SASEGT. CDR3 amino acids: CASRHNEQFF. As DNA, the CDR3 is TGTGCCAGCCGTCACAATGAGCAGTTCTTC.

The chain employs TRBV28 and TRBJ1-4; 9 positions match TRBD1. Germline V lookup: CDR1 MDHEN, CDR2 SYDVKM. The CDR3 length is 15 residues. J lost 3 bases, V lost 6 bases, and 5 bases had no gene match. CDR3 sequence (DNA): TGTGCCAGCAGCCACAGGGGGCTGGCTAATGAAAAACTGTTTTTT. The encoded protein is CASSHRGLANEKLFF. Supplemented by reference TRBV28 and TRBJ1-4, the full variable domain reads DVKVTQSSRYLVKRTGEKVFLECVQDMDHENMFWYRQDPGLGLRLIYFSYDVKMKEKGDIPEGYSVSREKKERFSLILESASTNQTSMYLCASSHRGLANEKLFFGSGTQLSVL.

The genes are TRBV7-9 and TRBJ2-6; D gene unclear. Germline CDR1 and CDR2: SEHNR and FQNEAQ (reference sequence). V was shortened by 3 bases and J by 0 bases, with 15 bases between the two germline ends. This CDR3 spans 18 amino acids. The CDR3 here is CASSFRSLGDSGANVLTF. The CDR3 region has the DNA TGTGCCAGCAGCTTTCGCAGCTTGGGCGACTCTGGGGCCAACGTCCTGACTTTC.

This clonotype was found a few times. The chain is built from TRBV12-5 and TRBJ2-3; 11 bases line up with TRBD1. The ends lost 2 bases at V and 3 bases at J; junction bases unmatched: 10. Germline V gene data show CDR1 as LGHNT and CDR2 as FRNRAP. The CDR3 is made up of 18 amino acids. In DNA, the CDR3 is TGTGCTAGTGGTTTGATTGGGACAGGGGGTGAGGGGACAGATACGCAGTATTTT. It specifies CASGLIGTGGEGTDTQYF. The entire variable domain, with the rest obtained from reference TRBV12-5 and TRBJ2-3, is as follows: DARVTQTPRHKVTEMGQEVTMRCQPILGHNTVFWYRQTMMQGLELLAYFRNRAPLDDSGMPKDRFSAEMPDATLATLKIQPSEPRDSAVYFCASGLIGTGGEGTDTQYFGPGTRLTVL.

This chain links TRBV5-5 with TRBJ1-6; D remains unclear. Trimming shortened V by 1 base and J by 9 bases, and 17 bases separated the two germline ends. The length of the CDR3 is 16 residues. Per germline, CDR1 SGHKS and CDR2 YYEKEE (reference sequence). In DNA form, the CDR3 reads TGTGCCAGCAGCTTGTCCTGGACTCAAGGAGGTTCACCCCTCCACTTT. Its protein is CASSLSWTQGGSPLHF.

This clonotype showed up many times. The V call is TRBV7-8, the J call TRBJ2-1; 12 bases fit TRBD2. Germline V gene data show CDR1 as SGHVS and CDR2 as FQNEAQ. V shed 1 base and J 5 bases; nucleotides not matched to a gene: 3. This CDR3 is built from 16 residues. This CDR3 is CASSLELAGGHNEQFF. The DNA for the CDR3 is TGTGCCAGCAGCTTAGAGCTAGCGGGGGGGCACAATGAGCAGTTCTTC.

This chain's CDR3 is CAISESVQPQHF. In DNA, the CDR3 is TGTGCCATCAGTGAGTCGGTTCAGCCCCAGCATTTT. V and J are TRBV10-3 and TRBJ1-5, with D hard to call. The CDR3 runs 12 residues. Trimming cost V 0 bases and J 6 bases, with 3 bases left between them. Germline V gene sequence: CDR1 ENHRY, CDR2 SYGVKD.

This clonotype has more than one count but fewer than ten. This chain uses TRBV7-9 with TRBJ2-3; 7 bases match TRBD1. Looked up from germline, CDR1 is SEHNR and CDR2 is FQNEAQ (reference sequence). The ends lost 0 bases at V and 5 bases at J; junction bases unmatched: 11. The CDR3 contains 17 residues. The DNA for the CDR3 is TGTGCCAGCAGCTTAGCCCAGACAGGGTTCTTTCAAGATACGCAGTATTTT. It specifies CASSLAQTGFFQDTQYF.

The V call is TRBV2, the J call TRBJ2-1, with TRBD1 matching 10 bases. J was trimmed by 15 bases and V by 11 bases; bases with no gene match: 7. This CDR3 is 10 amino acids long. Germline CDR1 and CDR2: SNHLY and FYNNEI. The CDR3 spells CASRTGGSFF. As DNA, the CDR3 is TGTGCCTCCCGGACAGGGGGATCGTTCTTC.

The chain couples TRBV6-8 to TRBJ1-6, with 12 bases aligning to TRBD1. With V trimmed by 4 bases and J by 10 bases, 5 bases remained unmatched. Germline V CDR1 and CDR2: MNHGY, SAAAGT. This CDR3 has 15 residues. DNA of the CDR3: TGTGCCAGCAGTTGGGGGACAGGGGGCGACTCACCCCTCCACTTT. Protein sequence: CASSWGTGGDSPLHF.

The chain couples TRBV4-1 to TRBJ2-7; D is unclear. Trimming left V 1 base short and J 5 bases short, with 6 bases between. The length of the CDR3 is 12 residues. The V gene's germline CDR1 is MGHRA and CDR2 YSYEKL. In DNA form, the CDR3 reads TGCGCCAGCAGCCAAGTTCGCCACGAGCAGTACTTC. Translation gives CASSQVRHEQYF.

CDR3 residues: CASTTTPVGSSYEQYF. The CDR3 bases are TGTGCCAGCACTACCACCCCCGTTGGGAGCTCCTACGAGCAGTACTTC. V usage is TRBV5-6 and J usage is TRBJ2-7; tentative D call: TRBD2 (5 bases). This CDR3 is built from 16 residues. The V gene's germline CDR1 is SGHDT and CDR2 YYEEEE. Trimming shortened V by 6 bases and J by 0 bases, and 19 bases separated the two germline ends.

This chain joins TRBV15 and TRBJ2-1, with 11 bases matching TRBD1. The junction had 1 base not matched to a gene; V was cut back by 2 bases and J by 1 base. This CDR3 spans 16 amino acids. From germline, CDR1 is LNHNV and CDR2 YYDKDF (reference sequence). The CDR3 nucleotides read TGTGCCACCAGCAGACGGGACAGGGGGTCCTACAATGAGCAGTTCTTC. This gives the protein CATSRRDRGSYNEQFF.

This clonotype has at least ten counts. V and J are TRBV7-8 and TRBJ1-2; 8 nucleotides agree with TRBD1. Trimming took 3 bases from V and 3 from J; bases not matched to a gene: 6. The CDR3 is made up of 15 amino acids. The germline gives CDR1 SGHVS, CDR2 FQNEAQ. CDR3 nucleotide sequence: TGTGCCAGCAGCTTCGACAGGGGCTGGGACTATGGCTACACCTTC. It codes for CASSFDRGWDYGYTF.

In its sample, this clonotype was seen a few times. V usage is TRBV7-9 and J usage is TRBJ1-5; D not resolved. Germline V gene sequence: CDR1 SEHNR, CDR2 FQNEAQ (reference sequence). CDR3 size: 15 residues. Trimming pared 3 bases from V and 7 bases from J, leaving 16 bases between. The CDR3 region is CASSFETEPGQPQHF. The DNA for the CDR3 is TGTGCCAGCAGCTTCGAAACGGAGCCCGGCCAGCCCCAGCATTTT.

The sample holds many counts of this clonotype. The chain combines TRBV7-6 with TRBJ2-5; 9 nucleotides match TRBD2. The CDR3 is made up of 17 amino acids. The V gene's germline CDR1 is SGHVS and CDR2 FNYEAQ. Trimming took 3 bases from V and 0 from J; bases not matched to a gene: 8. CDR3 DNA sequence: TGTGCCAGCAGCTTCACCTTAGCGGGGGACAACCAAGAGACCCAGTACTTC. It yields the protein CASSFTLAGDNQETQYF.

As for this clonotype: A read error may account for a junction end that differs from germline. The chain joins TRBV7-7 to TRBJ2-5; D remains unclear. CDR3 length: 16 residues. Germline CDR1 is SSHAT and CDR2 is FNYEAQ (reference sequence). Written as DNA, the CDR3 is TGTGCTAGCAGCTTAATCCAGGACGCCAGCCGGGAGACCCAGTACTTC. Translation: CASSLIQDASRETQYF.

This chain connects TRBV6-6 to TRBJ2-1, with D perhaps being TRBD1 or TRBD2 (5 bases each). Germline CDR1 MNHNY, CDR2 SVGAGI (reference sequence). The CDR3 has 14 amino acids. V was clipped by 11 bases and J by 2 bases, with 16 bases between them. The CDR3 region is CAATPGPTYNEQFF. For the CDR3, the DNA is TGTGCCGCCACACCGGGGCCAACCTACAATGAGCAGTTCTTC.

The V gene is TRBV5-4, the J gene TRBJ1-4; D call uncertain. V was cut by 3 bases and J by 7 bases, with 16 bases left in between. The length of the CDR3 is 15 residues. Germline V CDR1 and CDR2: SGHNT, YYREEE (reference sequence). The CDR3 nucleotides read TGTGCCAGCAGCTGGGGTCCCACGCCAGTTGAAAAACTGTTTTTT. Translating gives CASSWGPTPVEKLFF.

This chain connects TRBV7-8 to TRBJ2-1, with 9 bases aligning to TRBD1. The trim removed 4 bases at V and 4 bases at J, leaving 5 bases unmatched. The CDR3 has 15 amino acids. Germline V CDR1 and CDR2: SGHVS, FQNEAQ. Here the CDR3 DNA reads TGTGCCAGCAGCTCATTGACAGGGGGTTACAATGAGCAGTTCTTC. This translates into CASSSLTGGYNEQFF.

In this sample, this clonotype turned up many times. CDR3 amino acids: CASSIGSSEQYV. DNA for the CDR3: TGTGCCAGCAGTATAGGTTCGAGCGAGCAGTACGTC. V usage is TRBV7-2 and J usage is TRBJ2-7; D gene unclear. V was pared by 6 bases and J by 6 bases, with 12 bases between. CDR1 SGHTA and CDR2 FQGNSA come from the germline V gene. The CDR3 has 12 amino acids.

This clonotype was observed a handful of times. CDR3 residues: CASSNGLAGEQFF. CDR3 nucleotide sequence: TGTGCCAGCAGCAATGGACTAGCGGGGGAGCAGTTCTTC. This chain connects TRBV6-5 to TRBJ2-1, with 12 nucleotides matching TRBD2. Germline loops: CDR1 MNHEY, CDR2 SVGAGI. V lost 6 bases to trimming and J lost 10 bases; unmatched junction nucleotides: 4. The CDR3 is 13 amino acids.

The chain employs TRBV10-3 and TRBJ1-2; perhaps TRBD1 as D (5 bases). The V gene's germline CDR1 is ENHRY and CDR2 SYGVKD. Trimming took 6 bases from V and 2 from J, leaving 13 bases between them. The CDR3 extends over 14 amino acids. CDR3 residues: CAISYGALNYGYTF. The CDR3 DNA reads as TGTGCCATCAGCTACGGGGCATTAAACTATGGCTACACCTTC.